This T cell receptor beta chain stems from a study of cytomegalovirus exposure and HLA in healthy donors. Whole-study findings and limits: Rarity marked most TCR sequences, yet some public TCRs occurred in many donors. Previous analysis showed most TCR beta V segments were productive about 87% or about 30% of the time. The listing of 150 to 200 TCR beta chains classed them as cytomegalovirus-associated.

Regarding this clone: The target antigen is unknown.

In the PCR, 60 Vbeta and 13 Jbeta primers were used. The table came from immunoSEQ multiplex PCR; TCRdb's copy has only in-frame clones and leaves some out. The sample holds about 150,000 clones, over 70% seen once. There are 14 residues in the CDR3. V gave up 4 bases and J gave up 5 bases; unmatched junction bases: 7. The V gene's germline CDR1 is MNHEY and CDR2 SMNVEV (reference sequence). The chain is built from TRBV27 and TRBJ2-7; 8 bases map to TRBD2. This sequence originates from a man aged 25 to 40 in good health and CMV-seronegative. Sequencing was carried out using PBMCs. The CDR3 is CASSSGLAAHEQYF. The DNA of the CDR3 is TGTGCCAGCAGTTCCGGACTAGCAGCCCACGAGCAGTACTTC.